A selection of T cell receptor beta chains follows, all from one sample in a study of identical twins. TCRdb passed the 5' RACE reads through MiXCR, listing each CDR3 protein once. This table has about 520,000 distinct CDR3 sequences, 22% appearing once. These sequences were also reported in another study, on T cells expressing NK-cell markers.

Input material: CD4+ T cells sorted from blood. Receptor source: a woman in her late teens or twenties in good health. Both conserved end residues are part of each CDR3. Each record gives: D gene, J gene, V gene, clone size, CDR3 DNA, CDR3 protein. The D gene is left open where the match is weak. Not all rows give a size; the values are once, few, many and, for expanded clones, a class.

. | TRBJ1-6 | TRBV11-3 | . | TGTGCCAGCAGCTTCTTCAGCCGGGACAACACCTCACCCCTCCACTTT | CASSFFSRDNTSPLHF
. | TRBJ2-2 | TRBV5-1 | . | TGCGCCAGCAGCAAAGGACAGACGAACACCGGGGAGCTGTTTTTT | CASSKGQTNTGELFF
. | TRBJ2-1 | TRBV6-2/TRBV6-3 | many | TGTGCCAGCAGTTACTCGACCGGGTCGGAGCAGTTCTTC | CASSYSTGSEQFF
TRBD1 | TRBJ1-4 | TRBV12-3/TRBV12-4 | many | TGTGCCAGCAGCCGACAGGGTCCAGAGGGACTGTTTTTT | CASSRQGPEGLFF
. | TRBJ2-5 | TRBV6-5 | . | TGTGCCAGCAGTTCCCGAGTAGAGACCCAGTACTTC | CASSSRVETQYF
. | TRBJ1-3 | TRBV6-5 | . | TGTGCCAGCAGTTACGCCGTGTCCTCTGGAAACACCATATATTTT | CASSYAVSSGNTIYF
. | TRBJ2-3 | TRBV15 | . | TGTGCCACCAGCAGAGGGGGTCGGGTCCGTCAGGGGTTGGCGCAGTATTTT | CATSRGGRVRQGLAQYF
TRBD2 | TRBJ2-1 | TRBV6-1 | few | TGTGCCAGCAGCTGGACTAGAAACAATGAGCAGTTCTTC | CASSWTRNNEQFF
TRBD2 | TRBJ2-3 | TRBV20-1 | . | TGCAGTGCTAACCAAGCGGGGGGCGGATCTACGCAGTATTTT | CSANQAGGGSTQYF
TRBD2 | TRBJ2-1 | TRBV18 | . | TGTGCCAGCTCAACGGGACTAGCGGACTACAATGAGCAGTTCTTC | CASSTGLADYNEQFF
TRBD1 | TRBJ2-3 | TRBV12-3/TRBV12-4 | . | TGTGCCAGCAGTTTTAAGGGGTCTAGGACAGGGAGCAGGGATACGCAGTATTTT | CASSFKGSRTGSRDTQYF
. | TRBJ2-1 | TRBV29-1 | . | TGCAGCGTTGAAAGAGGGCCCGGCGAGCAGTTCTTC | CSVERGPGEQFF
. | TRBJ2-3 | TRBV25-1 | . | TGTGCCAGCAGTTGGGGTAGTGGGGGGGCTACGGATACGCAGTATTTT | CASSWGSGGATDTQYF
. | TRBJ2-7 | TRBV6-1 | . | TGTGCCAGCGGATCTAGGGGGCGGGGAGGGTACTCTCACGAGCAGTACTTC | CASGSRGRGGYSHEQYF
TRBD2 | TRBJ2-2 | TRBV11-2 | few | TGTGCCAGCAGTTCTAGCGGGGCGAACACCGGGGAGCTGTTTTTT | CASSSSGANTGELFF
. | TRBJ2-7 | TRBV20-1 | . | TGCAGTGCTAGCGAAGGCGTCTACGAGCAGTACTTC | CSASEGVYEQYF
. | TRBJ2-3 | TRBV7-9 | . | TGTGCCAGCAGCTTAGGCAGGGTGATCACAGATACGCAGTATTTT | CASSLGRVITDTQYF
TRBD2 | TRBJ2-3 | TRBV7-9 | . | TGTGCCAGCAGCCCGGGGGGGAATACGCAGTATTTT | CASSPGGNTQYF
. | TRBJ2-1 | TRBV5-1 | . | TGCGCCAGCAGCGGGGGGTCGGGAGCGCCCGACGCCTACAATGAGCAGTTCTTC | CASSGGSGAPDAYNEQFF
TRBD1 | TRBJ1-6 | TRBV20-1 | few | TGCAGTGCTGCACAGGGGGCAGGTTCACCCCTCCACTTT | CSAAQGAGSPLHF
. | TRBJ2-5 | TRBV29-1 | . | TGCAGCGTTGTGCCCTGGCGGCAGCAGGGGGGACCGGGGGAGACCCAGTACTTC | CSVVPWRQQGGPGETQYF
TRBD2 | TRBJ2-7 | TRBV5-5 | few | TGTGCCAGCAGCTTGGGTCTAGCGGTTAGCTCCTACGAGCAGTACTTC | CASSLGLAVSSYEQYF
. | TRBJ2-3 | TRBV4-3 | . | TGCGCCAGCAGCCACGGAAGCACAGATACGCAGTATTTT | CASSHGSTDTQYF
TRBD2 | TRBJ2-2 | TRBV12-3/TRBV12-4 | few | TGTGCCAGCATTCCCTCGACTAGCCGGCCCGGGGAGCTGTTTTTT | CASIPSTSRPGELFF
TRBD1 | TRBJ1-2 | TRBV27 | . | TGTGCCAGCAGACGACAGGGGGCTAACTATGGCTACACCTTC | CASRRQGANYGYTF
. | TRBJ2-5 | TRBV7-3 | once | TGTGCCAGCAGCTTATACAGGCGAGAGACCCAGTACTTC | CASSLYRRETQYF
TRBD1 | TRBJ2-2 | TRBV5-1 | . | TGCGCCAGCAGCCCGGACAGGGCGAAGTTAAACACCGGGGAGCTGTTTTTT | CASSPDRAKLNTGELFF
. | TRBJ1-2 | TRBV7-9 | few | TGTGCCAGCAGCTTACGGGTCGGTGGGTGGAGAGAAGGCTACACCTTC | CASSLRVGGWREGYTF
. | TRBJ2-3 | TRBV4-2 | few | TGTGCCAGCAGCCGAGAAGGGCACCGGGGGACAGATACGCAGTATTTT | CASSREGHRGTDTQYF
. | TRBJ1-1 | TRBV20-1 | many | TGCAGTGCTAGGAGGCAGTCGAACACTGAAGCTTTCTTT | CSARRQSNTEAFF
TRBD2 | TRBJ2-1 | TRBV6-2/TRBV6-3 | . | TGTGCCAGCAGTTACATTCCGCTAGCGGGATACAATGAGCAGTTCTTC | CASSYIPLAGYNEQFF
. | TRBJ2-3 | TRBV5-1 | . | TGCGCCAGCAGCCGAGACAGGGAGGCAGATACGCAGTATTTT | CASSRDREADTQYF
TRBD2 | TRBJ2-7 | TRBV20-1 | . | TGCAGTGCTCGGACTAGCGGGATCTACGAGCAGTACTTC | CSARTSGIYEQYF
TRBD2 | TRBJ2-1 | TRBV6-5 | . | TGTGCCAGCAGTTACGGTAGCGGGAGAGGGAATGAGCAGTTCTTC | CASSYGSGRGNEQFF
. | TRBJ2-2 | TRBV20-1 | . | TGCAGTGCTACACGCACTTCTAACACCGGGGAGCTGTTTTTT | CSATRTSNTGELFF
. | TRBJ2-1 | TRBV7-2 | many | TGTGCCAGCAGCTTTTCGGGTGAGCAGTTCTTC | CASSFSGEQFF
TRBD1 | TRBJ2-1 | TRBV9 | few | TGTGCCAGCAGCGTTCAGGGGGTGAATGAGCAGTTCTTC | CASSVQGVNEQFF
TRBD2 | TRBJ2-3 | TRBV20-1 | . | TGCAGTGTGACTAGCGGGGGGACAGATACGCAGTATTTT | CSVTSGGTDTQYF
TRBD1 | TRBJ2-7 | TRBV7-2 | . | TGTGCCAGCAGCCAGGGACAGGTCCCCTACGAGCAGTACTTC | CASSQGQVPYEQYF
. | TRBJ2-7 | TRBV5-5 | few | TGTGCCAGCAGCCAGGGACAAATAAGCTCCTACGAGCAGTACTTC | CASSQGQISSYEQYF
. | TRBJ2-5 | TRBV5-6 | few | TGTGCCAGCAGCCGAGGGGCGTCAGGAGCACTTATGGAGACCCAGTACTTC | CASSRGASGALMETQYF
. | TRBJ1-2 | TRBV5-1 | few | TGCGCCAGCAGCTTGAGAGGGATCCTGTCCGCGCACCTCTACACCTTC | CASSLRGILSAHLYTF
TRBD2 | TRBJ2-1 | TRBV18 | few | TGTGCCAGCTCACCCGGGGCGGGAGCGTTGGTGCAGTTCTTC | CASSPGAGALVQFF
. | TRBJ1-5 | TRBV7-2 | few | TGTGCCAGCAGCGGACGGGGAAGCAATCAGCCCCAGCATTTT | CASSGRGSNQPQHF
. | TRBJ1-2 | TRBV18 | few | TGTGCCAGCTCACCACCGGGGAGTCCATATGGCTACACCTTC | CASSPPGSPYGYTF
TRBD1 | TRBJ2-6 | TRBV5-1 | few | TGCGCCAGCAGCTTAGACAGGGTAAAGAGCTCTGGGGCCAACGTCCTGACTTTC | CASSLDRVKSSGANVLTF
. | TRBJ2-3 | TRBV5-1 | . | TGCGCCAGCAGCTATGAAGGGAGTCGAGATACGCAGTATTTT | CASSYEGSRDTQYF
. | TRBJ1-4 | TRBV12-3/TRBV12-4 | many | TGTGCCAGCAGTTGGAGGGTGTCCGAAAAACTGTTTTTT | CASSWRVSEKLFF
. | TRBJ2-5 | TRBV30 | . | TGTGCCTGGAGTAATGGGAAGACCCAGTACTTC | CAWSNGKTQYF
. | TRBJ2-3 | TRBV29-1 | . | TGCAGCGCCCAAACGTCGCATACAGATACGCAGTATTTT | CSAQTSHTDTQYF
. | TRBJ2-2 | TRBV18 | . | TGTGCCAGCTCACCGAGGGTATTGAACACCGGGGAGCTGTTTTTT | CASSPRVLNTGELFF
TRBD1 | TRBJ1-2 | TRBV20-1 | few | TGCAGTGCAAGGGACAGGGGGAACTATGGCTACACCTTC | CSARDRGNYGYTF
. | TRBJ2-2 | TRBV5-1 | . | TGCGCCAGCAGCTTGGGGTCCGAGGCCGGGGAGCTGTTTTTT | CASSLGSEAGELFF